A selection of T cell receptor beta chains follows, all from one sample in a study of blood T cell repertoires in COVID-19. TCRdb's copy holds only in-frame clones and misses some; the assay was immunoSEQ multiplex PCR. The repertoire consists of approximately 74,000 clones, with about 91% occurring once and the leading ten covering approximately 4.8%. Sample: peripheral blood. These TCRs come from a woman aged 60 to 75 with active COVID-19. CDR3s include the opening cysteine and the closing phenylalanine or tryptophan. The D gene is left open where the match is weak. Expanded clones get a size class; other rows say once, few or many, or leave the size out.

size | J | V | D | DNA | CDR3
. | TRBJ2-2 | TRBV5-1 | TRBD1 | TGCGCCAGCACCATAGACAGGGCGAACACCGGGGAGCTGTTTTTT | CASTIDRANTGELFF
. | TRBJ2-1 | TRBV24-1 | TRBD2 | TGTGCCACCAGTGATGGGGGACTACTCAATGAGCAGTTCTTC | CATSDGGLLNEQFF
. | TRBJ2-1 | TRBV28 | TRBD2 | TGTGCCAGCAGTCCCCCCCGCGATCTGAGGGAGGGCAACTCCTACAATGAGCAGTTCTTC | CASSPPRDLREGNSYNEQFF
. | TRBJ1-3 | TRBV4-2 | . | TGTGCCAGCAGCCAACGTGGAAACACCATATATTTT | CASSQRGNTIYF
few | TRBJ1-4 | TRBV19 | TRBD1 | TGTGCCAGTAGTAGTCGGACAGGGGGTCCCGGTTTTAATGAAAAACTGTTTTTT | CASSSRTGGPGFNEKLFF
. | TRBJ1-5 | TRBV25-1 | TRBD1 | TGTGCCAGCCACCACGGGACAGGGCGACAGCCCCAGCATTTT | CASHHGTGRQPQHF
. | TRBJ2-1 | TRBV7-9 | TRBD2 | TGTGCCAGCAGCGTGGTGGCCAGCGGGAGTATGGATGAGCAGTTCTTC | CASSVVASGSMDEQFF
. | TRBJ2-1 | TRBV3-1/TRBV3-2 | TRBD2 | TGTGCCAGCAGCCAATCGGGGACTAGCGGCAATGAGCAGTTCTTC | CASSQSGTSGNEQFF
. | TRBJ1-1 | TRBV25-1 | TRBD1 | TGTGCCAGCAGTGAATTGGGGACAGGGCTTGGTGAAGCTTTCTTT | CASSELGTGLGEAFF
. | TRBJ1-5 | TRBV7-2 | . | TGTGCCAAGGGGCCGGGGACACACCTAAATCAGCCCCAGCATTTT | CAKGPGTHLNQPQHF
. | TRBJ2-3 | TRBV5-1 | TRBD1 | TGCGCCAGCGGACAGGGGGTTAGCACAGATACGCAGTATTTT | CASGQGVSTDTQYF
. | TRBJ2-2 | TRBV24-1 | TRBD2 | TGTGCCACCAGGCGGGGGGCCTCGAACACCGGGGAGCTGTTTTTT | CATRRGASNTGELFF
. | TRBJ1-1 | TRBV27 | . | TGTGCCAGCAGTTTTGGAGACAGGAACACTGAAGCTTTCTTT | CASSFGDRNTEAFF
. | TRBJ2-5 | TRBV11-3 | . | TGTGCCAGCAGTAGGTCCAACAGACAAGAGACCCAGTACTTC | CASSRSNRQETQYF
. | TRBJ1-2 | TRBV3-1/TRBV3-2 | TRBD1 | TGTGCCAGCAGCCGGACAGGCAGATATGGCTACACCTTC | CASSRTGRYGYTF
. | TRBJ2-1 | TRBV6-6 | . | TGTGCCAGCAGCCAGGATTCCTACAGCTCCTACAATGAGCAGTTCTTC | CASSQDSYSSYNEQFF
. | TRBJ1-6 | TRBV5-4 | TRBD1 | TGTGCCAGCAGCACCAAGACAGGGATGAATTCACCCCTCCACTTT | CASSTKTGMNSPLHF